The present T cell receptor (beta chain) was sequenced within a study of blood T cell repertoires in COVID-19. Study-wide background: Acute-phase and convalescent COVID-19 samples originated in the United States, Italy and Spain. The cDNA or gDNA used as material had been derived from T cells, B-cell-depleted T cells, or PBMCs.

Authors' processing steps: Scientists estimated how many nucleated cells there were by amplifying reference gene primers. Here immunoSEQ multiplex PCR was the method, and the copy in TCRdb shows in-frame clones only, minus some. V, J and clone size are those of that table, while D and trimming were read from the DNA. The repertoire holds about 350,000 clones, roughly 87% seen once, with around 3.9% in the top ten. CDR3 length: 14 amino acids. Germline CDR1 is SGHVS and CDR2 is FQNEAQ. The V end lost 5 bases, the J end lost 4 bases, and 11 bases lay between the germline ends. A Seattle source enrolled patients during active infection and followed them longitudinally.

Material: peripheral blood. The clonotype was recovered from a woman aged 60-70 years with COVID-19, enrolled during active disease. This chain links TRBV7-8 with TRBJ2-2; no definite D call. The DNA for the CDR3 is TGTGCCAGCAGCCTAGGAAGAGTCACCGGGGAGCTGTTTTTT. It encodes CASSLGRVTGELFF. Using reference TRBV7-8 and TRBJ2-2 for the parts outside the CDR3, the full variable domain is GAGVSQSPRYKVAKRGQDVALRCDPISGHVSLFWYQQALGQGPEFLTYFQNEAQLDKSGLPSDRFFAERPEGSVSTLKIQRTQQEDSAVYLCASSLGRVTGELFFGEGSRLTVL.